The sample holds many counts of the clone carrying this T cell receptor beta chain. Unique molecular identifiers tagged the TCRbeta library. TCRdb reanalysed the PCR reads using MiXCR and keeps one entry per CDR3 protein. The repertoire holds some 490,000 distinct CDR3 sequences, with 9.5% to 15% as singletons. CDR1 is SQVTM and CDR2 is ANQGSEA in the germline V gene. The CDR3 has 11 amino acids. V shed 4 bases and J shed 3 bases, with 6 bases lying between them. The sample originates from a study of T-cell reconstitution after alpha-beta-depleted transplantation in children. The material was PBMCs from the stem cell graft donor, obtained from the stem cell graft. This rearrangement joins TRBV29-1 to TRBJ1-2; the D is unclear. This clonotype was sampled from a human donor who donated a stem cell graft to a child with combined immunodeficiency. CDR3 protein: CSVVADYGYTF. The CDR3 region has the DNA TGCAGCGTTGTTGCGGACTATGGCTACACCTTC.